This TCR beta chain originates from a study of spatial heterogeneity in lung cancer. In this sample, this clonotype turned up many times. V gave up 1 base and J gave up 4 bases, with 16 bases separating them. The CDR3 runs 17 residues. CDR1 SGHTA and CDR2 FQGNSA come from the germline V gene. TCRdb re-analysed the 5' RACE reads in MiXCR, keeping a single row per CDR3 protein. Here the sample spans roughly 70,000 distinct CDR3 sequences, approximately 9% being singletons. Described time point: blood at routine non-recurrence follow-up after resection. The chain couples TRBV7-2 to TRBJ1-4, with a tentative D call TRBD1 (5 bases). The material sequenced was PBMCs, taken at follow-up. This TCR derives from a female donor with early-stage non-small cell lung cancer. CDR3 residues: CASSLDRIPAGNEKLFF. The CDR3 nucleotides read TGTGCCAGCAGCTTAGACAGGATCCCTGCCGGTAATGAAAAACTGTTTTTT. Complete variable domain (other parts from reference TRBV7-2 and TRBJ1-4): GAGVSQSPSNKVTEKGKDVELRCDPISGHTALYWYRQSLGQGLEFLIYFQGNSAPDKSGLPSDRFSAERTGGSVSTLTIQRTQQEDSAVYLCASSLDRIPAGNEKLFFGSGTQLSVL.